This TCR beta chain was captured in a study of Ad26.COV2.S vaccination and SARS-CoV-2 variants. Whole-study context: In the study, Ad26.COV2.S was injected intramuscularly once, or twice 56 days apart. Findings of the study overall: Substantial breadth was reportedly displayed by spike-specific CD8+ and CD4+ T cell responses after vaccination.

This clone was counted once. Its antigen is not identified. V was clipped by 7 bases and J by 0 bases, with 9 bases between them. The CDR3 covers 12 residues. Germline lookup yields CDR1 SQVTM and CDR2 ANQGSEA. The treatment is: around 19 received Ad26.COV2.S at low or high dose, single or two shots; 5 received placebo; per-sample allocation not given. Repertoires come from day 63 after the first vaccine or placebo injection. The donor was a Boston adult aged 18-55 years. The repertoire was sequenced with immunoSEQ multiplex PCR; TCRdb's copy has only in-frame clones and lacks some. Of 380,000 or so clones listed, 83% were seen once; the top ten hold approximately 7%.

The chain recombines TRBV29-1 with TRBJ1-1; no clear D gene. The TCR originated in a person between 18 and 60 years old who received the Ad26.COV2.S COVID-19 vaccine or a placebo. The input for sequencing was peripheral blood, taken in a trial of Ad26.COV2.S vaccine versus placebo. The CDR3, as DNA: TGCAGCGCGACATTCATGAACACTGAAGCTTTCTTT. This sequence encodes CSATFMNTEAFF.